This record looks at one T cell receptor (beta chain) sequence and its context. The data were taken from a study of blood T cell repertoires in COVID-19. Study-level background: The United States, Italy and Spain were the sources of the acute and convalescent COVID-19 samples. Sample material is recorded as cDNA or gDNA derived from T cells, B-cell-depleted T cells, or PBMCs.

V lost 3 bases, J lost 6 bases, and 11 bases lay in between. There are 14 residues in the CDR3. The V gene's germline CDR1 is MNHEY and CDR2 SMNVEV (reference sequence). As handled by the study authors: By means of reference gene primer amplification, nucleated cell counts were estimated. TCRdb keeps only in-frame clones here, not all; method: immunoSEQ multiplex PCR. The V and J calls and the clone size are those of that table, but D and trimming were determined from the DNA. The table has more than 250,000 clones, approximately 90% seen once. Seattle's enrolled individuals joined amid active infection and were then monitored longitudinally.

The J gene is TRBJ1-4, the V gene TRBV27; D may be TRBD1 (5 bases). Material for sequencing was peripheral blood. The source of this sequence is a woman in her fifties or sixties with COVID-19, enrolled during active disease. CDR3 bases: TGTGCCAGCAGTTTCCACCAGGGTCATGAAAAACTGTTTTTT. Amino acids: CASSFHQGHEKLFF.